This TCR beta chain originates from a study of T cells in Graves' hyperthyroidism and ophthalmopathy. This clonotype showed up many times. Its antigen is still unknown. Template material for amplifying TCR beta CDR3 regions consisted of RNA transcripts. First-round RT-PCR targeting the TCR CDR3 was performed with the HTBI primer set. Each CDR3 protein gets one entry after TCRdb re-called the multiplex PCR reads with MiXCR. The profile shows under 350,000 distinct CDR3 sequences, about 20% of them singletons. The CDR3 runs 12 residues. Germline lookup yields CDR1 DFQATT and CDR2 SNEGSKA (reference sequence). V was clipped by 3 bases and J by 15 bases, with 18 bases between them. Patients were aged 18 to 65, had disease duration under 2 months, and had newly diagnosed hyperthyroidism. Findings and limits, study-wide: Expanded thyroid clonotypes (above 0.001) were mostly also found in blood.

This rearrangement joins TRBV20-1 to TRBJ2-4; TRBD2 is a possible D gene (7 bases). The clonotype originates from a woman in her fifties or sixties with Graves' hyperthyroidism. Sequences were obtained from blood. CDR3 amino acids: CSARAEGGQLYF. The CDR3, as DNA: TGCAGTGCTAGGGCAGAGGGGGGGCAGTTGTACTTC.